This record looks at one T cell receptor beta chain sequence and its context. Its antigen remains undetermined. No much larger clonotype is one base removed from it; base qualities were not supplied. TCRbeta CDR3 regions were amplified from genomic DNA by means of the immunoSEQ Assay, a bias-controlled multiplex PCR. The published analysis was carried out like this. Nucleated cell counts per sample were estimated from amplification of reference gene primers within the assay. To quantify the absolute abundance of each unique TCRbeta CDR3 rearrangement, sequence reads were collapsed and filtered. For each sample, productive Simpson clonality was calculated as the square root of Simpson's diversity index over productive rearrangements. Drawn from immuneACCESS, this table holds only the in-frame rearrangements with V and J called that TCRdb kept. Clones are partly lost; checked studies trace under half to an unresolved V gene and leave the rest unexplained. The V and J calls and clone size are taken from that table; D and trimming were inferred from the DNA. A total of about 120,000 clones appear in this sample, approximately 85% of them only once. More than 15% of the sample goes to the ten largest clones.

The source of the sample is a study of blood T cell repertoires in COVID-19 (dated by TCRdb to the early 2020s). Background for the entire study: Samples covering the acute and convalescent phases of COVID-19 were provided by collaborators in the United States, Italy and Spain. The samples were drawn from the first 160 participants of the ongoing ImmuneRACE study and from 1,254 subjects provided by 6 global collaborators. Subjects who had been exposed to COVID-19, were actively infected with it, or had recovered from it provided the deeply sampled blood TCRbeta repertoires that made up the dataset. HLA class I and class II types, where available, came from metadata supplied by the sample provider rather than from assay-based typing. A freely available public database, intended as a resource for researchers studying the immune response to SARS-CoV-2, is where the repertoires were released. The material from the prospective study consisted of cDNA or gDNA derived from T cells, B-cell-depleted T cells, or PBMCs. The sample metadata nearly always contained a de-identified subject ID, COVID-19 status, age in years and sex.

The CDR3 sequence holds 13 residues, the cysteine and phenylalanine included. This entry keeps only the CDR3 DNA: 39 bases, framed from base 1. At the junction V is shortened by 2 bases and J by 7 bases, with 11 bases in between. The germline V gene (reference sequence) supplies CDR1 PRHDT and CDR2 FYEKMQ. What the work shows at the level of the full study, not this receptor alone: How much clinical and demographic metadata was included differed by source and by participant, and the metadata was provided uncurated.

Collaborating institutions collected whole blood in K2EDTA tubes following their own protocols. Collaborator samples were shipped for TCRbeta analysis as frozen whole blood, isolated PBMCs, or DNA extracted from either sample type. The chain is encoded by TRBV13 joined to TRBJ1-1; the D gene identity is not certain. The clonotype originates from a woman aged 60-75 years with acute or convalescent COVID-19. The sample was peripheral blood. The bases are TGTGCCAGCAGCTTAAATCTAGGGAGTGAAGCTTTCTTT. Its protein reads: CASSLNLGSEAFF.